This T cell receptor (beta chain) originates from a study of STAT3 mutations in large granular lymphocyte leukemia. About the research overall: Roughly half of the longitudinally sequenced T-LGLL patients carried detectable canonical activating STAT3 mutations. Whole-study findings and limits: All newly emerging clones after therapy were STAT3 wild type. Every T-LGLL patient had at least one immunodominant TCRbeta clonotype. A small but highly pathogenic clone may have been missed.

J lost 2 bases, V lost 0 bases, and 5 bases had no gene match. The germline gives CDR1 SGHKS, CDR2 YYEKEE (reference sequence). This CDR3 has 15 amino acids. Generated by immunoSEQ multiplex PCR, the TCRdb table keeps only in-frame clones and is missing some. The sample consists of over 30,000 clones, 88% of them appearing once. Comments on this clone: Its antigen is unknown.

The chain employs TRBV5-5 and TRBJ2-7, with 7 bases identical to TRBD1. The specimen was PBMCs. The clonotype comes from a human donor with T large granular lymphocyte leukemia. Some clones in this sample may be carry-over from other donors' samples. The CDR3: CASSLEAGGTYEQYF. In DNA form, the CDR3 reads TGTGCCAGCAGCTTGGAGGCAGGGGGTACCTACGAGCAGTACTTC.